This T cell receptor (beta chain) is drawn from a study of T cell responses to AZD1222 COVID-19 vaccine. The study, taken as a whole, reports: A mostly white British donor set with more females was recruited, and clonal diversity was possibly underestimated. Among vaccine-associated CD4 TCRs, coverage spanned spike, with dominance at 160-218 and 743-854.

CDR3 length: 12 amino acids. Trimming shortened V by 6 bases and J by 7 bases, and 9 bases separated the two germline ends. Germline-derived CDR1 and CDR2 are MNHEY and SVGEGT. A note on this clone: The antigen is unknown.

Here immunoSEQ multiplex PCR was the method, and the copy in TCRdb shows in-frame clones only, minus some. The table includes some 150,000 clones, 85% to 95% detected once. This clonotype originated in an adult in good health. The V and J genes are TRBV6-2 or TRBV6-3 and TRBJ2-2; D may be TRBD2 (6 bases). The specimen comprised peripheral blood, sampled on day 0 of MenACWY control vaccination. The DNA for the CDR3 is TGTGCCAGCAGCGGGGGAGGCGGGGAGCTGTTTTTT. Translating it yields CASSGGGGELFF.